A selection of T cell receptor beta chains follows, all from one sample in a study of T cell responses to AZD1222 COVID-19 vaccine. Here immunoSEQ multiplex PCR was the method, and the copy in TCRdb shows in-frame clones only, minus some. The profile covers roughly 53,000 clones, with approximately 85% appearing a single time and 15% to 20% taken by the ten largest. Sequenced here: peripheral blood, sampled on day 0 of MenACWY control vaccination. The source is an adult in good health. Both conserved end residues are part of each CDR3. D genes are given only for firm matches. A clone size is listed for some rows: how often the clone was seen (once, few, many), or a class if it is expanded.

TRBV5-1,TRBJ1-4,16,NA,NA,CASSLVAAGSGEKLFF,TGCGCCAGCAGCTTGGTCGCGGCGGGGTCTGGTGAAAAACTGTTTTTT
TRBV7-3,TRBJ2-1,17,NA,TRBD1,CASSLGDRLSSYNEQFF,TGTGCCAGCAGCTTAGGGGACAGGCTAAGCTCCTACAATGAGCAGTTCTTC
TRBV12-3/TRBV12-4,TRBJ2-5,13,NA,NA,CASTWRGRETQYF,TGTGCCAGCACGTGGAGGGGGCGTGAGACCCAGTACTTC
TRBV4-3,TRBJ2-3,18,NA,NA,CASSQEAPGGADLDTQYF,TGCGCCAGCAGCCAAGAGGCTCCGGGGGGCGCAGACTTAGATACGCAGTATTTT
TRBV6-2/TRBV6-3,TRBJ2-7,14,NA,NA,CASSFGQGVYEQYF,TGTGCCAGCAGTTTCGGGCAGGGCGTATACGAGCAGTACTTC
TRBV6-2/TRBV6-3,TRBJ2-5,13,NA,TRBD2,CASSEAGQETQYF,TGTGCCAGCAGCGAAGCGGGACAAGAGACCCAGTACTTC
TRBV19,TRBJ2-3,16,NA,TRBD2,CASSIGSGSSTDTQYF,TGTGCCAGTAGTATAGGTAGCGGGAGCAGCACAGATACGCAGTATTTT
TRBV6-5,TRBJ1-2,10,NA,NA,CAIGEGGYTF,TGTGCCATCGGGGAGGGTGGCTACACCTTC
TRBV6-5,TRBJ2-7,14,once,NA,CASRTQTDSYEQYF,TGTGCCAGCAGGACTCAGACAGATTCCTACGAGCAGTACTTC
TRBV6-2/TRBV6-3,TRBJ2-1,19,NA,TRBD2,CASSYSRGTSGGVWNEQFF,TGTGCCAGCAGTTACTCGAGGGGGACTAGCGGCGGTGTATGGAATGAGCAGTTCTTC
TRBV7-9,TRBJ1-1,17,NA,TRBD1,CASSSERRGVMNTEAFF,TGTGCCAGCAGCTCGGAACGCAGGGGGGTTATGAACACTGAAGCTTTCTTT
TRBV7-9,TRBJ1-3,17,NA,NA,CASSLGWDWDSGNTIYF,TGTGCCAGCAGCTTAGGTTGGGATTGGGACTCAGGAAACACCATATATTTT
TRBV7-2,TRBJ1-5,13,NA,NA,CASSLVGGQPQHF,TGTGCCAGCAGCTTAGTCGGGGGTCAGCCCCAGCATTTT
TRBV30,TRBJ1-1,13,NA,NA,CAWSGPLNTEAFF,TGTGCCTGGAGTGGTCCCCTGAACACTGAAGCTTTCTTT
TRBV19,TRBJ1-5,15,NA,NA,CASSLDSVSNQPQHF,TGTGCCAGTAGTCTTGACAGTGTCAGCAATCAGCCCCAGCATTTT
TRBV6-5,TRBJ2-5,15,NA,TRBD1,CASSYPGQGQETQYF,TGTGCCAGCAGTTACCCGGGACAGGGGCAAGAGACCCAGTACTTC
TRBV20-1,TRBJ2-7,11,few,NA,CSAGGSYEQYF,TGCAGTGCTGGAGGGTCCTACGAGCAGTACTTC